This T cell receptor (beta chain) was sequenced for a study of cytomegalovirus exposure and HLA in healthy donors. 60 Vbeta and 13 Jbeta primers were used in PCR. How the authors handled the data: Around 12 million of 65 million to 95 million unique TCR beta chains were shared, per a later count. Method: immunoSEQ multiplex PCR; TCRdb's copy keeps in-frame clones and lacks some. Clone size and V and J calls were adopted from that table, with D and trimming inferred from the DNA. The table shows about 69,000 clones, with roughly three quarters occurring only once. Points on this clone: What it binds is unknown.

The study, taken as a whole, reports: Certain sequence variants were highly shared and formed a cluster, and this cluster was likely a sequencing artifact. Across donors, most TCRs were seen rarely, yet some public ones were widespread.

CDR1 is SGHRS, CDR2 YFSETQ, per germline. Trimming took off 0 bases at V and 0 bases at J, with 7 bases between the two ends. The CDR3 is 16 residues long. This chain joins TRBV5-1 and TRBJ2-6; D not resolved. Sequenced input: PBMCs. This receptor was identified in a man aged 18 to 35 in good health and CMV-seronegative. CDR3: CASSLVGNSGANVLTF. The CDR3 bases are TGCGCCAGCAGCTTGGTGGGCAACTCTGGGGCCAACGTCCTGACTTTC.